This T cell receptor beta chain was captured in a study of cytomegalovirus exposure and HLA in healthy donors. The PCR had 60 Vbeta and 13 Jbeta primers. This table comes from immunoSEQ multiplex PCR, and its TCRdb copy is limited to in-frame clones, with some not included. The sample records about 150,000 clones, more than 65% being singletons. This clone was seen a few times. Antigen specificity is unknown. Per the germline V gene, CDR1 is SGHVS and CDR2 is FNYEAQ. This CDR3 contains 15 residues. Between the trimmed V and J ends, which lost 1 base and 1 base, there was a span of 9 bases. General observations from the study: Later on, analysis showed that most CMV-associated TCR beta chains appeared to be HLA-restricted.

Sequencing was carried out using PBMCs. The chain couples TRBV7-6 to TRBJ2-3; possibly TRBD2 for D (6 bases). The sequence came from a man in his fifties or sixties in good health and CMV-seropositive. CDR3 bases: TGTGCCAGCAGCTTAGTCGGGAGAGGCACAGATACGCAGTATTTT. This sequence encodes CASSLVGRGTDTQYF.